These T cell receptor beta chains were read from a single sample in a study of shared clonotypes between healthy human individuals. Clones were sequenced by immunoSEQ multiplex PCR, and TCRdb holds only the in-frame ones, with some missing. Counted here are around 2.3 million clones, approximately 94% occurring once; the ten biggest clones make up approximately 0.13%. Specimen: naive CD4+ T cells sorted from blood. The source of these receptors is a man aged 18 to 30 in good health. The CDR3 runs from the conserved cysteine through the conserved F or W. Each record gives: J gene, D gene, clone size, CDR3 length, V gene, CDR3 protein, CDR3 DNA. D genes are given only for firm matches. Rows give clone size only sometimes, using once, few, many, or a class for an expanded clone.

TRBJ2-1	.	.	13	TRBV4-2	CASSQDLGWEQFF	TGTGCCAGCAGCCAAGATCTAGGGTGGGAGCAGTTCTTC
TRBJ2-3	TRBD2	.	16	TRBV7-6	CASSPGLAGATDTQYF	TGTGCCAGCAGCCCCGGACTAGCGGGAGCCACAGATACGCAGTATTTT
TRBJ2-4	.	.	13	TRBV7-9	CASRSTGSNIQYF	TGTGCCAGCAGATCTACAGGGAGCAACATTCAGTACTTC
TRBJ2-1	.	.	13	TRBV2	CASSKDSDNEQFF	TGTGCCAGCAGCAAGGACAGCGACAATGAGCAGTTCTTC
TRBJ2-1	.	.	14	TRBV29-1	CSVEVQIGADEQFF	TGCAGCGTTGAAGTCCAGATAGGGGCGGATGAGCAGTTCTTC
TRBJ2-5	TRBD1	.	12	TRBV2	CASSTDREAQYF	TGTGCCAGCAGTACGGACAGGGAGGCCCAGTACTTC
TRBJ1-3	.	.	16	TRBV25-1	CASRGPLKSSGNTIYF	TGTGCCAGCAGAGGACCCTTGAAATCCTCTGGAAACACCATATATTTT
TRBJ1-1	.	.	14	TRBV9	CASSSGVGNTEAFF	TGTGCCAGCAGCTCCGGGGTGGGGAACACTGAAGCTTTCTTT
TRBJ1-5	.	once	17	TRBV6-1	CASSEGKFTGGDQPQHF	TGTGCCAGCAGTGAAGGCAAATTTACAGGTGGCGATCAGCCCCAGCATTTT
TRBJ1-6	TRBD1	.	16	TRBV5-4	CASSLWTGGIYSPLHF	TGTGCCAGCAGCTTGTGGACAGGGGGAATTTATTCACCCCTCCACTTT
TRBJ2-7	TRBD1	.	20	TRBV7-8	CASSLARPSGQGTGIYEQYF	TGTGCCAGCAGCTTAGCGCGTCCCTCGGGACAGGGGACTGGAATCTACGAGCAGTACTTC
TRBJ1-2	.	.	14	TRBV15	CATSRDWQIYGYTF	TGTGCCACCAGCAGAGATTGGCAGATCTATGGCTACACCTTC
TRBJ2-2	TRBD1	.	16	TRBV5-1	CASNDRGSPNTGELFF	TGCGCCAGCAACGACAGGGGTAGCCCGAACACCGGGGAGCTGTTTTTT
TRBJ2-5	TRBD2	.	16	TRBV2	CASSEEGLAVQETQYF	TGTGCCAGCAGTGAAGAGGGACTAGCGGTTCAAGAGACCCAGTACTTC
TRBJ1-4	.	.	14	TRBV11-2	CASSPGTYNEKLFF	TGTGCCAGCAGCCCGGGAACCTACAATGAAAAACTGTTTTTT